These T cell receptor beta chains were read from a single sample in a study of cytotoxic CD8 clonotypes in ibrutinib-treated CLL. The table came from immunoSEQ multiplex PCR; TCRdb's copy has only in-frame clones and leaves some out. The sample comprises a few hundred thousand clones, roughly 85% of which are singletons, and 5.5% to 8% rests with the top ten. The source material was PBMCs, sampled before ibrutinib treatment. Receptors originate from a human donor with chronic lymphocytic leukemia. The CDR3 runs from the conserved cysteine through the conserved F or W. Fields, in order: J gene, D gene, clone size, V gene, CDR3 protein, CDR3 DNA. The D gene is left open where the match is weak. Size tells how often a clone was seen (once, few, many) or the class of an expanded clone, and some rows leave it out.

TRBJ1-3 | NA | NA | TRBV21-1 | CASQAGANSGNTIYF | TGTGCCAGCCAAGCGGGGGCTAACTCTGGAAACACCATATATTTT
TRBJ2-1 | NA | NA | TRBV11-3 | CASSPSSTVNSYNEQFF | TGTGCCAGCAGCCCCTCATCGACGGTGAACTCCTACAATGAGCAGTTCTTC
TRBJ2-7 | NA | NA | TRBV20-1 | CSATHSYEQYF | TGCAGTGCTACCCACTCCTACGAGCAGTACTTC
TRBJ1-2 | NA | NA | TRBV7-2 | CASSFGDYGYTF | TGTGCCAGCAGCTTCGGGGACTATGGCTACACCTTC
TRBJ1-5 | NA | once | TRBV18 | CASSPGGGAEQPQHF | TGTGCCAGCTCACCCGGCGGAGGGGCGGAACAGCCCCAGCATTTT
TRBJ2-7 | TRBD1 | NA | TRBV11-2 | CASSYNRDSSYEQYF | TGTGCCAGCAGCTATAACCGGGACAGCTCCTACGAGCAGTACTTC
TRBJ2-3 | NA | NA | TRBV5-1 | CASSLSGNTDTQYF | TGCGCCAGCAGCTTGAGTGGTAACACAGATACGCAGTATTTT
TRBJ1-2 | NA | NA | TRBV30 | CAWSNWRIWYTF | TGTGCCTGGAGTAATTGGAGAATTTGGTACACCTTC
TRBJ1-1 | TRBD1 | NA | TRBV14 | CASSPPGQGYTEAFF | TGTGCCAGCAGCCCGCCGGGACAGGGATACACTGAAGCTTTCTTT
TRBJ2-5 | NA | NA | TRBV7-2 | CASSFRVETQYF | TGTGCCAGCAGCTTCCGAGTCGAGACCCAGTACTTC
TRBJ2-7 | NA | NA | TRBV9 | CASSVFTTGSEEQYF | TGTGCCAGCAGCGTATTCACCACGGGTTCGGAAGAGCAGTACTTC
TRBJ2-7 | NA | NA | TRBV18 | CASSPGIADYEQYF | TGTGCCAGCTCACCTGGAATAGCAGACTACGAGCAGTACTTC
TRBJ2-1 | NA | NA | TRBV5-6 | CASTWRASVRSNEQFF | TGTGCCAGCACCTGGAGGGCTAGCGTAAGATCCAATGAGCAGTTCTTC
TRBJ2-3 | TRBD1 | NA | TRBV27 | CASSLGRGRGTDTQYF | TGTGCCAGCAGTTTGGGCAGGGGGCGAGGCACAGATACGCAGTATTTT
TRBJ1-3 | NA | NA | TRBV19 | CASSIPIGQPSSGNTIYF | TGTGCCAGTAGTATTCCCATCGGACAGCCGAGCTCTGGAAACACCATATATTTT